Here is one TCR beta chain with its context. The entry originates in a study of T cells after somatic rescue of genetic block. V was cut by 0 bases and J by 3 bases, with 10 bases left in between. The germline gives CDR1 SGDLS, CDR2 YYNGEE. The CDR3 is made up of 15 amino acids. Sequencing was performed with immunoSEQ multiplex PCR; in TCRdb, only in-frame clones are kept and a portion is missing. The repertoire consists of 100,000 to 120,000 clones, with 75% to 95% occurring once and the leading ten covering more than 1.4%. The source is a woman younger than 35. The J gene is TRBJ2-1, the V gene TRBV9, with no clear D. The specimen was peripheral blood mononuclear cells (PBMCs). As DNA, the CDR3 is TGTGCCAGCAGCGTAGAGATTAGCAGCTACAATGAGCAGTTCTTC. It yields the protein CASSVEISSYNEQFF.